Below, 27 T cell receptor beta chains from the same sample are listed, as sequenced in a study. From the 5' RACE reads, TCRdb called clonotypes with MiXCR, one entry per CDR3 protein. The sample includes roughly 8,200 distinct CDR3 sequences, 65% to 70% of them seen just once. Sequencing was carried out using tumor-infiltrating naive CD4+ T cells sorted from the breast tumor. Subset described: naive CD4+ T cells, CD4+CD45RA+CD25-. These receptors originate from a female donor with breast cancer.

The J gene is TRBJ2-3, the V gene TRBV18; TRBD2 might be the D (5 bases). Germline V gene sequence: CDR1 KGHSH, CDR2 LQKENI. The V end lost 3 bases, the J end lost 0 bases, and 13 bases lay between the germline ends. The CDR3 is 16 amino acids. CDR3 loop: CASSPPDRTSTDTQYF. The CDR3, as DNA: TGTGCCAGCTCACCGCCTGATCGGACTAGCACAGATACGCAGTATTTT.

The chain employs TRBV7-9 and TRBJ1-2; D may be TRBD1 (6 bases). This CDR3 is 14 amino acids long. With 5 bases removed from V and 4 bases from J, the gap between germline ends came to 14 bases. CDR1 SEHNR and CDR2 FQNEAQ come from the germline V gene (reference sequence). The CDR3 DNA reads as TGTGCCAGCAGCGAACAGGGTTTGGGCTATGGCTACACCTTC. Protein: CASSEQGLGYGYTF.

Points on this clonotype: One end of the junction is discordant with germline, which a read error may explain. This rearrangement joins TRBV7-7 to TRBJ2-3, with 16 bases that match TRBD2. The CDR3 consists of 14 residues. Germline values: CDR1 SSHAT, CDR2 FNYEAQ (reference sequence). The CDR3 protein is CASSSGTSGGDQYF. In DNA form, the CDR3 reads TGTGCTAGCAGCTCCGGGACTAGCGGGGGGGACCAGTATTTT.

The chain is built from TRBV4-1 and TRBJ1-4, with 7 bases matching TRBD1. CDR1 and CDR2 (germline): MGHRA, YSYEKL. With V trimmed by 2 bases and J by 1 base, 4 bases remained unmatched. The CDR3 consists of 16 residues. CDR3: CASSQTTGVTNEKLFF. DNA for the CDR3: TGCGCCAGCAGCCAAACTACAGGGGTAACTAATGAAAAACTGTTTTTT.

The V gene is TRBV7-6, the J gene TRBJ1-2; 10 bases map to TRBD1. The ends lost 2 bases at V and 3 bases at J; junction bases unmatched: 12. The germline V gene has CDR1 SGHVS and CDR2 FNYEAQ. The CDR3 is 18 residues long. The CDR3 is CASSLRDRQGALYYGYTF. CDR3 nucleotides: TGTGCCAGCAGCTTACGAGACAGACAGGGGGCGCTTTACTATGGCTACACCTTC.

The CDR3 DNA reads TGCAGTGTACTGACAGGTGGGGGGGAAGCTTTCTTT. Translating gives CSVLTGGGEAFF. The genes are TRBV29-1 and TRBJ1-1; a weak D match, TRBD1 (6 bases). The germline V gene has CDR1 SQVTM and CDR2 ANQGSEA. The CDR3 contains 12 residues.

V is TRBV6-1 and J is TRBJ1-3, with a tentative D call TRBD1 (5 bases). The CDR3 contains 16 residues. Germline lookup yields CDR1 MNHNS and CDR2 SASEGT. With 2 bases removed from V and 3 bases from J, the gap between germline ends came to 14 bases. CDR3: CASSEREGLSGNTIYF. CDR3 nucleotide sequence: TGTGCCAGCAGTGAACGCGAGGGGCTAAGTGGAAACACCATATATTTT.

This sequence joins TRBV6-5 and TRBJ1-1; TRBD1 agrees at 7 bases. Germline lookup yields CDR1 MNHEY and CDR2 SVGAGI. CDR3 length equals 14 residues. V lost 7 bases to trimming and J lost 0 bases; unmatched junction nucleotides: 5. CDR3 residues: CASMKTGLNTEAFF. The DNA of the CDR3 is TGTGCCAGCATGAAGACAGGGCTGAACACTGAAGCTTTCTTT.

Concerning this clonotype: In this CDR3 the conserved last residue, phenylalanine or tryptophan, is missing, so a read error is likely. The V gene is TRBV7-7, the J gene TRBJ2-7, with 10 bases fitting TRBD1. Germline CDR1 is SSHAT and CDR2 is FNYEAQ (reference sequence). The CDR3 has 17 amino acids. CDR3 amino acids: CASSLEIRQGANYEQYY. CDR3 sequence (DNA): TGTGCTAGCAGCTTAGAGATCAGACAGGGGGCAAACTACGAGCAGTACTAC.

This clonotype occurred once. The V gene is TRBV5-1, the J gene TRBJ2-1; the D gene could be TRBD1 or TRBD2 (5 bases each). This CDR3 region has 14 residues. Germline loops: CDR1 SGHRS, CDR2 YFSETQ. The V end was cut by 1 base, the J end by 10 bases, with 15 bases between. The CDR3 DNA reads as TGCGCCAGCAGCTTGATTGGGGGAGTGGACGAGCAGTTCTTC. It translates to CASSLIGGVDEQFF.

The chain has TRBV5-1 and TRBJ2-7, with D perhaps matching TRBD1 (6 bases). This CDR3 comprises 15 residues. V was pared by 4 bases and J by 6 bases, with 20 bases between. CDR1 and CDR2 from the germline V gene are SGHRS and YFSETQ. Here the CDR3 reads CASSPSTVGAPEQYF. CDR3 nucleotide sequence: TGCGCCAGCAGCCCCTCAACGGTGGGGGCGCCCGAGCAGTACTTC.

V usage is TRBV4-1 and J usage is TRBJ2-1; unclear D gene. There are 11 residues in the CDR3. Germline CDR1 and CDR2: MGHRA and YSYEKL. The ends were cut back, 5 bases at V and 10 bases at J, with 9 bases in the middle. CDR3 protein: CASSNHREQFF. In DNA form, the CDR3 reads TGCGCCAGCAGCAACCACCGAGAGCAGTTCTTC.

The chain uses TRBV18 and TRBJ2-7; 7 bases fit TRBD1. V dropped 3 bases and J dropped 4; count of bases not matched to a gene: 6. CDR3 length equals 14 residues. Per the germline V gene, CDR1 is KGHSH and CDR2 is LQKENI. The DNA for the CDR3 is TGTGCCAGCTCACCCGGGACAGAGAGGTACGAGCAGTACTTC. Protein product: CASSPGTERYEQYF. The full variable domain, rest sourced from reference TRBV18 and TRBJ2-7, is NAGVMQNPRHLVRRRGQEARLRCSPMKGHSHVYWYRQLPEEGLKFMVYLQKENIIDESGMPKERFSAEFPKEGPSILRIQQVVRGDSAAYFCASSPGTERYEQYFGPGTRLTVT.

The gene calls are TRBV5-1 and TRBJ1-2; 8 nucleotides match TRBD1. After removal of 0 bases from V and 7 bases from J, the junction contained 8 bases not matched to a gene. Germline V lookup: CDR1 SGHRS, CDR2 YFSETQ. The length of the CDR3 is 15 residues. CDR3 bases: TGCGCCAGCAGCTTGGTTATGCAGGGGGCACGTGGCTACACCTTC. Amino acid sequence: CASSLVMQGARGYTF.

V is TRBV12-3 or TRBV12-4 and J is TRBJ2-2, with D possibly TRBD2 on 5 matching bases. V lost 2 bases and J 3 bases, leaving 7 bases between the germline ends. The CDR3 is 14 amino acids. In DNA, the CDR3 is TGTGCCAGCAGTTTACTGGGAGACACCGGGGAGCTGTTTTTT. It translates to CASSLLGDTGELFF.

In its sample, this clonotype was seen once. Sequence at one end of the junction differs from germline and may be a read error. The V call is TRBV20-1, the J call TRBJ2-7, with 9 bases fitting TRBD2. CDR3 length: 14 amino acids. The germline CDR1 and CDR2 sequences are DFQATT and SNEGSKA (reference sequence). The CDR3 here is CSAKPGLASDEQYF. CDR3 nucleotide sequence: TGCAGTGCTAAACCGGGACTAGCCTCCGACGAGCAGTACTTC.

The chain carries TRBV5-4 and TRBJ2-1, with D possibly being TRBD2 (6 bases). Trimming took 4 bases from V and 9 from J, leaving 11 bases between them. The germline V gene has CDR1 SGHNT and CDR2 YYREEE (reference sequence). CDR3 length: 12 residues. The chain's CDR3 is CASSPEGGEQFF. The CDR3 nucleotides read TGTGCCAGCAGCCCGGAGGGCGGTGAGCAGTTCTTC.

In its sample, this clonotype is medium-sized. The chain couples TRBV20-1 to TRBJ2-5, with 11 bases that match TRBD2. V shed 0 bases, J shed 10 bases, and the junction held 7 bases outside the gene matches. The CDR3 is 14 residues long. Germline CDR1 reads DFQATT; CDR2 reads SNEGSKA (reference sequence). The CDR3 DNA sequence: TGCAGTGCTAGAGATTTACTAGCGGGAGAGGGCCAGTACTTC. Protein: CSARDLLAGEGQYF.

Remarks on this clonotype: The junction departs from germline at one end; a sequencing error may be responsible. The chain couples TRBV6-6 to TRBJ1-4; D is uncertain. Looked up from germline, CDR1 is MNHNY and CDR2 is SVGAGI (reference sequence). This CDR3 has 12 amino acids. The CDR3 spells CASRADDDKLFF. CDR3 coding DNA: TGTGCCAGCAGGGCGGACGATGATAAACTGTTTTTT.

This clonotype was observed once. V is TRBV11-3 and J is TRBJ1-3; TRBD1 aligns across 10 bases. Trimming took 4 bases from V and 1 from J; bases not matched to a gene: 4. Germline assignment: CDR1 SGHNT and CDR2 YENEEA. The CDR3 has 16 residues. CDR3 loop: CASSSGTGASGNTIYF. CDR3 bases: TGTGCCAGCAGCTCCGGGACAGGGGCTTCTGGAAACACCATATATTTT.

This clonotype was seen only once. This chain joins TRBV12-3 or TRBV12-4 and TRBJ2-3, with D possibly being TRBD1 or TRBD2 (6 bases each). V was cut by 7 bases and J by 5 bases, with 13 bases left in between. The CDR3 contains 13 residues. CDR3 loop: CASKHRGRDTQYF. As DNA, the CDR3 is TGTGCCAGCAAGCACCGGGGGCGAGATACGCAGTATTTT.

The chain employs TRBV4-1 and TRBJ2-2; 8 bases fit TRBD2. Germline V gene sequence: CDR1 MGHRA, CDR2 YSYEKL. The CDR3 has 19 amino acids. The V gene end was trimmed by 1 base and the J gene end by 2 bases; junction bases not matched to a gene: 12. As DNA, the CDR3 is TGCGCCAGCAGCCAAGCCCCCCTCACTAGCGGTTTAAACACCGGGGAGCTGTTTTTT. It yields the protein CASSQAPLTSGLNTGELFF.

This sequence joins TRBV5-1 and TRBJ1-2; TRBD1 matches 9 bases. Trimming at V came to 3 bases and at J to 4 bases, leaving 4 bases not matched to a gene. In germline, CDR1 is SGHRS, CDR2 YFSETQ. The CDR3 has 14 amino acids. This CDR3 is CASSSGTGTYGYTF. For the CDR3, the DNA is TGCGCCAGCAGCTCCGGGACAGGGACCTATGGCTACACCTTC.

The V and J genes are TRBV28 and TRBJ2-3; possible D gene TRBD2, 5 bases. The CDR3 runs to 13 residues. Germline assignment: CDR1 MDHEN and CDR2 SYDVKM. Here the CDR3 DNA reads TGTGTAGTTAGTGGACTTAGCACAGATACGCAGTATTTT. As protein: CVVSGLSTDTQYF.

This chain uses TRBV7-6 with TRBJ1-1; D remains ambiguous. This CDR3 is built from 13 residues. V lost 5 bases and J 0 bases, leaving 7 bases between the germline ends. Germline V gene data show CDR1 as SGHVS and CDR2 as FNYEAQ. As DNA, the CDR3 is TGTGCCAGCAGCCCCCTAATGAACACTGAAGCTTTCTTT. It translates to CASSPLMNTEAFF.

This clonotype was picked up one time. The chain combines TRBV12-5 with TRBJ2-3; the D gene is possibly TRBD1 (5 bases). CDR1 and CDR2 (germline): LGHNT, FRNRAP. This CDR3 has 17 residues. V was pared by 0 bases and J by 3 bases, with 16 bases between. The CDR3 is CASGLVKGPRETDTQYF. CDR3 DNA: TGTGCTAGTGGTTTGGTAAAAGGGCCCAGGGAAACAGATACGCAGTATTTT.

The rearrangement joins TRBV6-6 to TRBJ1-1; D uncertain. Germline V gene lookup returns CDR1 MNHNY and CDR2 SVGAGI (reference sequence). The CDR3 is 11 amino acids. Trimming took 6 bases from V and 7 from J, leaving 9 bases between them. CDR3: CASSAGSEAFF. CDR3 nucleotide sequence: TGTGCCAGCAGCGCCGGGAGTGAAGCTTTCTTT.